The next 15 T cell receptor beta chains were all read from a single sample in a study of cytomegalovirus exposure and HLA in healthy donors. 13 Jbeta primers and 60 Vbeta primers were used for the PCR. Sequencing was performed with immunoSEQ multiplex PCR; in TCRdb, only in-frame clones are kept and a portion is missing. The sample includes fewer than 130,000 clones, around four fifths seen only once; the top ten take about 6.6%. Material for sequencing was PBMCs. These receptors came from a young man in good health and CMV-seropositive.

The chain joins TRBV2 to TRBJ2-5, with D maybe TRBD2 (6 bases). Per the germline V gene, CDR1 is SNHLY and CDR2 is FYNNEI. The length of the CDR3 is 13 residues. The V end was cut by 8 bases, the J end by 4 bases, with 14 bases between. For the CDR3, the DNA is TGTGCCAGCTCGGGACTGCCCGGAGAGACCCAGTACTTC. Protein: CASSGLPGETQYF. The full variable domain, its missing parts supplied by reference TRBV2 and TRBJ2-5, is EPEVTQTPSHQVTQMGQEVILRCVPISNHLYFYWYRQILGQKVEFLVSFYNNEISEKSEIFDDQFSVERPDGSNFTLKIRSTKLEDSAMYFCASSGLPGETQYFGPGTRLLVL.

This clone has only a few counts. The J gene is TRBJ1-5, the V gene TRBV5-1, with a tentative D call TRBD1 (5 bases). CDR1 is SGHRS, CDR2 YFSETQ, per germline. V dropped 0 bases and J dropped 8 bases, with 15 bases sitting between them. This CDR3 contains 15 residues. The CDR3 reads CASSLAGRDWEPQHF. CDR3 DNA: TGCGCCAGCAGCTTGGCCGGCAGGGACTGGGAGCCCCAGCATTTT.

The gene calls are TRBV13 and TRBJ2-5; perhaps TRBD2 as D (7 bases). With the DNA end fitting TRBJ2-7 better, the J assignment may be wrong. CDR1 is PRHDT and CDR2 is FYEKMQ in the germline V gene (reference sequence). This CDR3 spans 17 amino acids. The CDR3 loop reads CASSLELGGGHTYEQYF. CDR3 bases: TGTGCCAGCAGCTTAGAACTGGGCGGGGGCCACACCTACGAGCAGTACTTC.

This sequence joins TRBV5-1 and TRBJ1-1, with 7 positions matching TRBD1. J was trimmed by 0 bases and V by 4 bases; bases with no gene match: 12. The germline V gene has CDR1 SGHRS and CDR2 YFSETQ. This CDR3 has 17 residues. CDR3 in DNA: TGCGCCAGCAGCACTCGATGGACAGGCGGGATGAACACTGAAGCTTTCTTT. It is translated as CASSTRWTGGMNTEAFF.

The genes are TRBV25-1 and TRBJ2-7; 12 bases match TRBD1. Germline V gene data show CDR1 as MGHDK and CDR2 as SYGVNS. V trimming: 7 bases; J trimming: 4 bases; junction bases outside the gene matches: 5. The CDR3 contains 14 residues. The CDR3: CASTPGQGAYEQYF. In nucleotides, the CDR3 is TGTGCCAGCACCCCGGGACAGGGGGCTTACGAGCAGTACTTC.

The V and J genes are TRBV29-1 and TRBJ1-5, with D uncertain. The CDR3 covers 13 residues. From germline, CDR1 is SQVTM and CDR2 ANQGSEA. The V and J ends lost 4 bases and 0 bases respectively, with 7 bases between them. The DNA for the CDR3 is TGCAGCGTTGGGGAGGGTAGCAATCAGCCCCAGCATTTT. Its translation: CSVGEGSNQPQHF.

The V call is TRBV11-3, the J call TRBJ2-1; TRBD2 agrees at 11 bases. Germline trimming cut 5 bases from V and 0 bases from J; bases unmatched to any gene: 9. CDR3 length: 18 residues. Per germline, CDR1 SGHNT and CDR2 YENEEA. CDR3 region: CASSQTSGGSSSYNEQFF. In DNA, the CDR3 is TGTGCCAGCAGCCAAACTAGCGGGGGCTCGAGCTCCTACAATGAGCAGTTCTTC.

The rearrangement joins TRBV7-3 to TRBJ2-7; tentatively, D is TRBD1 (6 bases). The germline V gene has CDR1 SGHTA and CDR2 FQGTGA. V lost 5 bases and J 5 bases, leaving 16 bases between the germline ends. CDR3 length: 14 residues. Here the CDR3 DNA reads TGTGCCAGCAGCCCGGGACATCAGTCTGACGAGCAGTACTTC. As protein: CASSPGHQSDEQYF.

This clone was counted at least ten times. The chain carries TRBV9 and TRBJ1-6; D is undetermined. Germline CDR1 reads SGDLS; CDR2 reads YYNGEE. This CDR3 region has 13 residues. Trimming took off 3 bases at V and 8 bases at J, with 9 bases between the two ends. The CDR3 protein is CASSARSDSPLHF. The CDR3 DNA sequence: TGTGCCAGCAGCGCCCGTTCTGATTCACCCCTCCACTTT.

This clone was seen once. The rearrangement joins TRBV7-9 to TRBJ2-7; D is uncertain. Germline V CDR1 and CDR2: SEHNR, FQNEAQ (reference sequence). There are 12 residues in the CDR3. Trimming removed 0 bases at V and 6 bases at J, with 6 bases between. The CDR3 loop is CASSLAQFEQYF. In DNA form, the CDR3 reads TGTGCCAGCAGCTTAGCCCAGTTCGAGCAGTACTTC.

With regard to this clone: Germline and junction disagree at one end, which may indicate a read error. The CDR3 loop reads CSSSFPSSPLHF. CDR3 bases: TGTTCCAGCAGCTTCCCCAGTTCACCCCTCCACTTT. V usage is TRBV7-9 and J usage is TRBJ1-6; no definite D call. The CDR3 runs to 12 residues. Germline values: CDR1 SEHNR, CDR2 FQNEAQ (reference sequence).

CDR3 nucleotides: TGTGCCAGCAGTTATTCCGGGGGAGTAGGGGAAAAACTGTTTTTT. Residues: CASSYSGGVGEKLFF. The gene calls are TRBV6-5 and TRBJ1-4, with D tentatively TRBD1 (5 bases). Per the germline V gene, CDR1 is MNHEY and CDR2 is SVGAGI. The CDR3 extends over 15 amino acids. The V end was cut by 3 bases, the J end by 8 bases, with 16 bases between.

V is TRBV11-1 and J is TRBJ1-4; D remains unclear. CDR3 length equals 14 residues. Germline CDR1 SGHAT, CDR2 FQDESV (reference sequence). The V end was cut by 2 bases, the J end by 0 bases, with 4 bases between. The CDR3 DNA reads TGTGCCAGCAGCTTATCAACAACTAATGAAAAACTGTTTTTT. It codes for CASSLSTTNEKLFF.

The chain links TRBV4-1 to TRBJ1-2; a weak D match, TRBD1 (6 bases). The ends were cut back, 1 base at V and 3 bases at J, with 15 bases in the middle. CDR1 is MGHRA and CDR2 is YSYEKL in the germline V gene. The CDR3 is 16 residues long. CDR3 amino acids: CASSQAPGQTDYGYTF. In DNA, the CDR3 is TGCGCCAGCAGCCAAGCTCCCGGACAGACAGACTATGGCTACACCTTC.

Only one count was recorded for this clone. The chain has TRBV5-1 and TRBJ2-1; TRBD2 aligns across 11 bases. CDR3 length equals 16 residues. J was trimmed by 1 base and V by 4 bases; bases with no gene match: 4. CDR1 is SGHRS, CDR2 YFSETQ, per germline. The CDR3 spells CASSLIAGGSYNEQFF. The CDR3 DNA reads TGCGCCAGCAGCCTAATAGCGGGGGGGTCCTACAATGAGCAGTTCTTC.